A single sample is the source of the 23 T cell receptor beta chains below, sequenced in a study of T cell responses to AZD1222 COVID-19 vaccine. Generated by immunoSEQ multiplex PCR, the TCRdb table keeps only in-frame clones and is missing some. The repertoire includes roughly 100,000 clones, around 89% of them detected once, and about 9.1% sits in the top ten. The sample consisted of peripheral blood, taken on day 0 of AZD1222 vaccination. All receptors derive from an adult in good health.

V is TRBV23-1 and J is TRBJ1-5; D ambiguous. TRBV23-1 counts as an open reading frame of uncertain function. This CDR3 has 15 amino acids. V lost 3 bases and J lost 2, with 11 bases in between. The CDR3 sequence: CASSHPAACNQPQHF. CDR3 nucleotides: TGCGCCAGCAGTCACCCGGCGGCTTGCAATCAGCCCCAGCATTTT.

This clone was found once. This chain links TRBV3-1 (or the pseudogene TRBV3-2) with TRBJ2-7; 10 bases are a match to TRBD1. Trimming took 3 bases from V and 5 from J; bases not matched to a gene: 4. This CDR3 contains 14 residues. The germline V gene has CDR1 LGHDT and CDR2 YNNKEL (reference sequence). The chain's CDR3 is CASSQTGGENEQYF. The CDR3 DNA reads as TGTGCCAGCAGCCAGACAGGGGGCGAGAACGAGCAGTACTTC.

The chain carries TRBV30 and TRBJ2-7; 7 bases match TRBD2. Trimming took 0 bases from V and 5 from J; bases not matched to a gene: 7. Germline values: CDR1 GTSNPN, CDR2 SVGIG (reference sequence). This CDR3 comprises 14 residues. CDR3: CAWSVSGKTHEQYF. The CDR3, as DNA: TGTGCCTGGAGTGTAAGCGGGAAGACCCACGAGCAGTACTTC.

The chain combines TRBV28 with TRBJ1-3; TRBD1 is a possible D gene (5 bases). This CDR3 spans 14 amino acids. Trimming cost V 4 bases and J 4 bases, with 11 bases left between them. The V gene's germline CDR1 is MDHEN and CDR2 SYDVKM. CDR3 protein: CASSSPGQGNTIYF. The CDR3, as DNA: TGTGCCAGCAGTTCGCCGGGGCAGGGAAACACCATATATTTT.

The chain recombines TRBV29-1 with TRBJ2-1; maybe TRBD2 (6 bases). This CDR3 spans 13 amino acids. V lost 3 bases, J lost 4 bases, and 10 bases lay in between. Germline CDR1 SQVTM, CDR2 ANQGSEA. The CDR3 bases are TGCAGCGTTGATGGGGGAGGTTACAATGAGCAGTTCTTC. Its translation: CSVDGGGYNEQFF.

This chain uses TRBV11-2 with TRBJ2-3; TRBD2 matches 9 bases. Trimming took 9 bases from V and 0 from J; bases not matched to a gene: 4. CDR3 length: 14 residues. Germline assignment: CDR1 SGHAT and CDR2 FQNNGV. This CDR3 is CASLAGQSTDTQYF. The CDR3 DNA sequence: TGTGCCAGTCTAGCGGGACAGAGCACAGATACGCAGTATTTT.

This chain uses TRBV6-4 with TRBJ1-2; 9 bases line up with TRBD1. The CDR3 has 15 residues. Germline lookup yields CDR1 MRHNA and CDR2 SNTAGT. V gave up 6 bases and J gave up 5 bases; unmatched junction bases: 10. CDR3 in DNA: TGTGCCAGCAGGCCCAACAGGGGGCAATTGTATGGCTACACCTTC. Its translation is CASRPNRGQLYGYTF.

This chain connects TRBV12-3 or TRBV12-4 to TRBJ2-7; no firm D call. The CDR3 totals 13 residues. Trimming took off 1 base at V and 0 bases at J, with 4 bases between the two ends. This CDR3 reads CASSLGSSYEQYF. CDR3 in DNA: TGTGCCAGCAGTTTAGGCAGCTCCTACGAGCAGTACTTC.

The V gene is TRBV29-1, the J gene TRBJ2-7; no reliable D call. V was cut by 7 bases and J by 4 bases, with 11 bases left in between. This CDR3 contains 11 residues. CDR1 is SQVTM, CDR2 ANQGSEA, per germline. The CDR3: CSAGWAYEQYF. In nucleotides, the CDR3 is TGCAGCGCCGGTTGGGCGTACGAGCAGTACTTC.

This clone appeared a few times. The chain recombines TRBV28 with TRBJ2-7; possible D gene TRBD2, 5 bases. Germline V gene sequence: CDR1 MDHEN, CDR2 SYDVKM. There are 12 residues in the CDR3. V lost 5 bases and J lost 4, with 9 bases in between. CDR3 bases: TGTGCCAGCAGTCCCCCGGGATACGAGCAGTACTTC. Translation: CASSPPGYEQYF.

This clone was seen a single time. J is TRBJ2-3 and V is TRBV19; no reliable D call. The germline V gene encodes CDR1 LNHDA and CDR2 SQIVND (reference sequence). V lost 4 bases and J 8 bases, leaving 10 bases between the germline ends. The CDR3 is made up of 12 amino acids. The CDR3 bases are TGTGCCAGTAGTACAAAGGATGGTACGCAGTATTTT. This gives the protein CASSTKDGTQYF.

The V gene is TRBV6-5, the J gene TRBJ1-5; 7 positions match TRBD1. This CDR3 contains 15 residues. With V trimmed by 8 bases and J by 7 bases, 14 bases remained unmatched. The germline CDR1 and CDR2 sequences are MNHEY and SVGAGI. The chain's CDR3 is CASGHRGAAGQPQHF. DNA of the CDR3: TGTGCCAGCGGCCACAGGGGTGCGGCGGGGCAGCCCCAGCATTTT.

This clone is a singleton in its sample. The chain links TRBV7-3 to TRBJ2-3; 10 positions agree with TRBD2. Germline CDR1 is SGHTA and CDR2 is FQGTGA. The CDR3 sequence is 17 residues long. V was clipped by 1 base and J by 0 bases; unmatched bases: 4. Here the CDR3 reads CASSLRGLATSTDTQYF. In DNA form, the CDR3 reads TGTGCCAGCAGCTTAAGGGGACTAGCGACTAGCACAGATACGCAGTATTTT.

The chain combines TRBV5-1 with TRBJ1-1, with D hard to call. The CDR3 contains 14 residues. V lost 0 bases, J lost 1 base, and 7 bases lay in between. In germline, CDR1 is SGHRS, CDR2 YFSETQ. The CDR3 nucleotides are TGCGCCAGCAGCTTGGACAGTACGAACACTGAAGCTTTCTTT. Translated, it gives CASSLDSTNTEAFF.

This chain connects TRBV11-2 to TRBJ2-3, with 12 bases identical to TRBD2. CDR1 is SGHAT and CDR2 is FQNNGV in the germline V gene. J lost 5 bases, V lost 6 bases, and 9 bases had no gene match. The length of the CDR3 is 16 residues. The CDR3 here is CASSFTTSGSGDTQYF. The DNA for the CDR3 is TGTGCCAGCAGTTTTACGACTAGCGGGAGTGGAGATACGCAGTATTTT.

This chain connects TRBV3-1 (or the pseudogene TRBV3-2) to TRBJ1-3, with D unresolved. The V gene's germline CDR1 is LGHDT and CDR2 YNNKEL (reference sequence). This CDR3 is built from 11 residues. Trimming removed 6 bases at V and 3 bases at J, with 3 bases between. The CDR3 sequence: CASRGGNTIYF. The CDR3 bases are TGTGCCAGCAGAGGTGGAAACACCATATATTTT.

The rearrangement links TRBV29-1 to TRBJ2-1; a weak D match, TRBD2 (6 bases). The CDR3 covers 15 residues. Germline loops: CDR1 SQVTM, CDR2 ANQGSEA. Trimming shortened V by 6 bases and J by 0 bases, and 15 bases separated the two germline ends. CDR3 region: CSVTGLVSSYNEQFF. CDR3 in DNA: TGCAGCGTCACGGGACTCGTGAGCTCCTACAATGAGCAGTTCTTC.

This clone is a singleton in its sample. The chain couples TRBV19 to TRBJ1-1; a weak D match, TRBD1 (5 bases). Germline V lookup: CDR1 LNHDA, CDR2 SQIVND (reference sequence). CDR3 length: 15 amino acids. The germline V and J ends were trimmed by 3 bases and 0 bases, with 11 bases remaining between them. This chain's CDR3 is CASSMNVRVNTEAFF. The CDR3 nucleotides read TGTGCCAGTAGTATGAACGTCAGGGTGAACACTGAAGCTTTCTTT.

V usage is TRBV5-1 and J usage is TRBJ2-7; D call uncertain. V dropped 7 bases and J dropped 2 bases, with 7 bases sitting between them. CDR1 is SGHRS and CDR2 is YFSETQ in the germline V gene. There are 11 residues in the CDR3. CDR3 DNA: TGCGCCAGCCGGGCAACCTACGAGCAGTACTTC. As protein: CASRATYEQYF.

This sequence joins TRBV10-3 and TRBJ2-7; 14 bases line up with TRBD2. The germline V gene encodes CDR1 ENHRY and CDR2 SYGVKD. The CDR3 has 13 amino acids. Trimming took 8 bases from V and 4 from J; bases not matched to a gene: 1. CDR3 region: CAIGTSGSYEQYF. The CDR3 coding sequence is TGTGCCATCGGGACTAGCGGGAGTTACGAGCAGTACTTC.

CDR3 nucleotide sequence: TGTGCCAGCAGCCCGGGACAGGGAAGGGGTCAGCCCCAGCATTTT. This gives the protein CASSPGQGRGQPQHF. The V call is TRBV7-9, the J call TRBJ1-5; 9 bases fit TRBD1. The V and J ends lost 5 bases and 6 bases, in that order; junction bases with no gene match: 8. Germline CDR1 and CDR2: SEHNR and FQNEAQ (reference sequence). This CDR3 region has 15 residues.

V gene TRBV27 combines with J gene TRBJ2-5; 8 bases align to TRBD1. Germline values: CDR1 MNHEY, CDR2 SMNVEV (reference sequence). The CDR3 sequence is 14 residues long. With 7 bases clipped from V and 4 bases from J, the junction kept 8 bases outside the gene matches. Here the CDR3 DNA reads TGTGCCAGCAATGTAGCAGGGGGCCTAGAGACCCAGTACTTC. Translation gives CASNVAGGLETQYF.

This sequence joins TRBV7-8 and TRBJ2-4; 10 bases align to TRBD2. The germline gives CDR1 SGHVS, CDR2 FQNEAQ. CDR3 length equals 14 residues. After removal of 5 bases from V and 6 bases from J, the junction contained 4 bases not matched to a gene. The CDR3 nucleotides read TGTGCCAGCAGCCCGCGGACTAGCGGAAACATTCAGTACTTC. Translated: CASSPRTSGNIQYF.